This T cell receptor beta chain comes out of a study of early T cells in non-severe SARS-CoV-2 infection. Study-wide context: Chains were not paired, and sequencing was done on bulk RNA from unsorted whole blood.

This clonotype was picked up many times. Its cognate antigen is unknown. Each cDNA molecule carried a unique molecular identifier. TCRdb reprocessed the 5' RACE reads via MiXCR and lists one record per CDR3 protein. The table lists tens of thousands of distinct CDR3 sequences, less than 15% of them singletons. There are 11 residues in the CDR3. The germline V gene encodes CDR1 SQVTM and CDR2 ANQGSEA. Trimming pared 1 base from V and 10 bases from J, leaving 10 bases between. Points from the study as a whole: The matching step, a VDJdb search, favored anti-spike CD8 responses and missed private and CD4 specificities.

The source of this sequence is an adult who was a healthcare worker with PCR-confirmed SARS-CoV-2 infection or an uninfected control (not recorded which). Sequenced input: whole blood. The chain uses TRBV29-1 and TRBJ1-2; no clear D gene. CDR3 sequence (DNA): TGCAGCGTTGAAGTTGGGCGGTACTACACCTTC. Its translation: CSVEVGRYYTF.